This paragraph covers one TCR beta chain sequence. These data belong to a study of cytomegalovirus exposure and HLA in healthy donors. V shed 4 bases and J 3 bases; nucleotides not matched to a gene: 2. The germline CDR1 and CDR2 sequences are SGHRS and YFSETQ. The CDR3 has 13 amino acids. PCR used 60 Vbeta primers and 13 Jbeta primers. Assay: immunoSEQ multiplex PCR; the TCRdb copy retains only in-frame clones and omits some. There are about 61,000 clones in the sample; about 90% occur only once, and over 1.2% lies in the top ten. The chain has TRBV5-1 and TRBJ2-5, with TRBD1 matching 8 bases. The sample taken for sequencing was PBMCs. The clonotype comes from a man aged 30 to 45 in good health and CMV-seropositive. The CDR3 region is CASSPQGEETQYF. The CDR3 bases are TGCGCCAGCAGCCCACAGGGGGAAGAGACCCAGTACTTC.